This T cell receptor beta chain emerged from a study of blood T cell repertoires in COVID-19. Study-level information: COVID-19 samples collected from the United States, Italy and Spain covered acute and convalescent phases. Sources were T cells, B-cell-depleted T cells, or PBMCs; the material itself was cDNA or gDNA.

In germline, CDR1 is MDHEN, CDR2 SYDVKM. This CDR3 spans 13 amino acids. V gave up 7 bases and J gave up 0 bases, with 7 bases separating them. During active infection, Seattle patients enrolled and were then monitored through disease. Methods used by the authors: Cell counts per sample came from amplifying reference gene primers. Profiling relied on immunoSEQ multiplex PCR, and the TCRdb table lists in-frame clones only, not all of them. V and J calls and clone size are as listed in that table; D and trimming were resolved from the DNA. Of 200,000 or so clones in the sample, around nine tenths were seen once.

The sample taken for sequencing was peripheral blood. The chain links TRBV28 to TRBJ1-5, with D uncertain. The receptor's source is a man aged 50-60 years with COVID-19, enrolled during active disease. The CDR3 protein is CASNLNSNQPQHF. CDR3 DNA sequence: TGTGCCAGCAACCTAAATAGCAATCAGCCCCAGCATTTT.